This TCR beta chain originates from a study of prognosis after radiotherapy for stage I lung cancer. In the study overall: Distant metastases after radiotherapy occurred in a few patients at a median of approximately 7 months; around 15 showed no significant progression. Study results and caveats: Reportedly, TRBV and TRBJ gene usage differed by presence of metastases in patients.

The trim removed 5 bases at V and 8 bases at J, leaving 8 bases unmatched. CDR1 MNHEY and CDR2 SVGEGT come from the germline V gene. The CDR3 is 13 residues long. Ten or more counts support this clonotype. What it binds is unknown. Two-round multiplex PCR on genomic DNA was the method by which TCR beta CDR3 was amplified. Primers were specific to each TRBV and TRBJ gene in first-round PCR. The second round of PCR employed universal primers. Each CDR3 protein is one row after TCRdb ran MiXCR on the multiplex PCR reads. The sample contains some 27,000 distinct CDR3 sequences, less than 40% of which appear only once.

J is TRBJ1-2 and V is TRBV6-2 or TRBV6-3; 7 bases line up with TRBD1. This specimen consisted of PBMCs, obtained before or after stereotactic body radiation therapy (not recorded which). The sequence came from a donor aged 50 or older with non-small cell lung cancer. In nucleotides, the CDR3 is TGTGCCAGCAGTACGACAGGGAGTTTGGGCTACACCTTC. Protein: CASSTTGSLGYTF.